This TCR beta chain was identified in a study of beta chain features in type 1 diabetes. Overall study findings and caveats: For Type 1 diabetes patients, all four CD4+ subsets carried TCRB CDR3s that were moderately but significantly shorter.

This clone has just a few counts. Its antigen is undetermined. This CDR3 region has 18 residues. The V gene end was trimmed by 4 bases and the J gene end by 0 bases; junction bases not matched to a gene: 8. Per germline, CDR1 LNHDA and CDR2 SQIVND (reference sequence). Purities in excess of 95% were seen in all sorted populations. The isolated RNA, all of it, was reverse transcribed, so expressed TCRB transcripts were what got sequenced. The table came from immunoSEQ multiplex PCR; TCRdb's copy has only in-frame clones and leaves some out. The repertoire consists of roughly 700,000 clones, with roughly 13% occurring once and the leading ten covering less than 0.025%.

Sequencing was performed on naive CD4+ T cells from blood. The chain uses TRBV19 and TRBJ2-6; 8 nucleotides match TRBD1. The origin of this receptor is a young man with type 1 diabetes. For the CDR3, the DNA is TGTGCCAGTAGTAGCGGACAGGGTACTATCTCTGGGGCCAACGTCCTGACTTTC. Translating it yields CASSSGQGTISGANVLTF.